Included here is one T cell receptor (beta chain) sequence, with context. This record belongs to a study of regulatory T cells in long-lasting Graves disease. Study-level information: Under 3 months of antithyroid drugs had been taken by newly diagnosed Graves' patients.

Trimming removed 1 base at V and 5 bases at J, with 5 bases between. Germline CDR1 and CDR2: SQVTM and ANQGSEA. This CDR3 region has 11 residues. Arm-PCR of CDR3 regions and iRepertoire HTBI primers were used to build TCR beta libraries. TCRdb reanalysed the multiplex PCR reads using MiXCR and keeps one entry per CDR3 protein. The table lists over 500,000 distinct CDR3 sequences, roughly 15% of them singletons. Documented time point: newly diagnosed GD, antithyroid drugs for less than 3 months. There was RNA extracted from PBMCs, and the TCR library was made from it. Diagnosis followed American Thyroid Association guidelines for Graves' disease. These sequences were also reported in another study, on T cells in Graves' hyperthyroidism and ophthalmopathy. That paper adds: Graves' hyperthyroidism was deemed stable absent ophthalmopathy progression within 18 months. The primer set for the first-round RT-PCR of the TCR CDR3 was HTBI.

This chain uses TRBV29-1 with TRBJ1-1; D is uncertain. The sample here was peripheral blood mononuclear cells (PBMCs), taken at new diagnosis, from a patient treated with antithyroid drugs. The source of this sequence is a woman in her twenties or thirties with Graves disease. The CDR3: CSVEGGTEAFF. CDR3 nucleotides: TGCAGCGTTGAAGGTGGGACTGAAGCTTTCTTT. Based on the CDR3 plus reference TRBV29-1 and TRBJ1-1, the full variable domain is SAVISQKPSRDICQRGTSLTIQCQVDSQVTMMFWYRQQPGQSLTLIATANQGSEATYESGFVIDKFPISRPNLTFSTLTVSNMSPEDSSIYLCSVEGGTEAFFGQGTRLTVV.